The next 24 T cell receptor beta chains were all read from a single sample in a study of a mutant IDH1 vaccine in newly diagnosed glioma. As for time point: baseline, week 1 (first vaccination visit). As for treatment: pre-vaccination baseline after standard-of-care therapy. Data came from immunoSEQ multiplex PCR; TCRdb stores just in-frame clones and leaves some out. The table has 90,000 to 100,000 clones, 70% to 90% seen once; the top ten hold approximately 0.57%. The specimen was PBMCs, collected from a glioma patient treated with radiotherapy, temozolomide or both. The origin of the receptors is a woman aged 45 to 65 with glioma.

The genes are TRBV4-1 and TRBJ1-4; D remains ambiguous. The CDR3 extends over 14 amino acids. Deletions cut 4 bases from V and 4 bases from J, with 10 bases between. Germline V CDR1 and CDR2: MGHRA, YSYEKL. CDR3 loop: CASSLSSLNEKLFF. For the CDR3, the DNA is TGCGCCAGCAGCCTCAGCAGCCTTAATGAAAAACTGTTTTTT.

This chain joins TRBV6-5 and TRBJ2-2; D is tentatively TRBD1 or TRBD2 (5 bases each). The germline V and J ends were trimmed by 2 bases and 5 bases, with 9 bases remaining between them. The CDR3 runs to 14 residues. Germline V gene sequence: CDR1 MNHEY, CDR2 SVGAGI. The CDR3 DNA reads TGTGCCAGCAGTTACCCGGGGCGAACCGGGGAGCTGTTTTTT. This codes for CASSYPGRTGELFF.

This clone was found a few times. This chain joins TRBV6-5 and TRBJ1-1; D gene unclear. Trimming took 5 bases from V and 4 from J, leaving 8 bases between them. CDR3 size: 12 residues. The germline V gene encodes CDR1 MNHEY and CDR2 SVGAGI. This CDR3 is CASSHGSTEAFF. CDR3 sequence (DNA): TGTGCCAGCAGTCACGGGAGCACTGAAGCTTTCTTT.

The rearrangement joins TRBV27 to TRBJ1-1; D might be TRBD1 (6 bases). The CDR3 totals 14 residues. Trimming pared 2 bases from V and 5 bases from J, leaving 12 bases between. The germline CDR1 and CDR2 sequences are MNHEY and SMNVEV (reference sequence). The DNA of the CDR3 is TGTGCCAGCAGTTTACTCAGGGGACGGACTGAAGCTTTCTTT. It encodes CASSLLRGRTEAFF.

Concerning this clone itself: The same CDR3 can be traced to other DNA sequences in this sample. The chain couples TRBV9 to TRBJ2-7, with 9 bases identical to TRBD1. Per germline, CDR1 SGDLS and CDR2 YYNGEE. This CDR3 contains 16 residues. Unmatched junction bases numbered 9, after V lost 3 bases and J lost 2 bases. DNA of the CDR3: TGTGCCAGCAGCGCCGGGGGGACAGGGATTACCTACGAGCAGTACTTC. Its translation: CASSAGGTGITYEQYF.

This chain links TRBV21-1 with TRBJ1-2; no DNA check was done on the table's D call, TRBD1. TRBV21-1 is a pseudogene segment. This CDR3 spans 14 amino acids. CDR3 DNA: TGTGCCAGCAGCTCGGACAGGGAGGACTATGGCTACACCTTC. Translation: CASSSDREDYGYTF.

The rearrangement links TRBV27 to TRBJ1-3; 7 bases line up with TRBD1. Per the germline V gene, CDR1 is MNHEY and CDR2 is SMNVEV (reference sequence). Trimming at V came to 6 bases and at J to 4 bases, leaving 6 bases not matched to a gene. The CDR3 sequence is 14 residues long. The CDR3 DNA reads as TGTGCCAGCAGAACAGGGGTAACAGGAAACACCATATATTTT. This codes for CASRTGVTGNTIYF.

This clone was observed a few times. The J gene is TRBJ2-5, the V gene TRBV7-8, with 7 bases fitting TRBD2. Germline-derived CDR1 and CDR2 are SGHVS and FQNEAQ. The CDR3 length is 17 residues. Trimming cost V 3 bases and J 4 bases; bases outside gene matches: 14. This CDR3 reads CASSFPRGGVGGETQYF. The CDR3 coding sequence is TGTGCCAGCAGCTTTCCTAGGGGAGGGGTAGGAGGAGAGACCCAGTACTTC.

The rearrangement links TRBV30 to TRBJ2-5, with no clear D. This CDR3 has 12 residues. CDR1 is GTSNPN, CDR2 SVGIG, per germline (reference sequence). V lost 3 bases, J lost 3 bases, and 8 bases lay in between. CDR3 sequence: CAWRVFKETQYF. In nucleotides, the CDR3 is TGTGCCTGGAGGGTGTTTAAAGAGACCCAGTACTTC.

The chain recombines TRBV2 with TRBJ2-1; D perhaps matches TRBD1 (5 bases). The V end was cut by 4 bases, the J end by 3 bases, with 10 bases between. Germline V gene data show CDR1 as SNHLY and CDR2 as FYNNEI. The CDR3 consists of 14 residues. The CDR3 loop reads CASSAGQIYNEQFF. The CDR3 DNA sequence: TGTGCCAGCAGTGCAGGGCAGATCTACAATGAGCAGTTCTTC.

The genes are TRBV2 and TRBJ2-7, with TRBD1 matching over 7 bases. CDR3 length: 14 amino acids. The V segment lost 7 bases and the J segment 3 bases; nucleotides outside the gene matches: 9. Germline V gives CDR1 SNHLY, CDR2 FYNNEI. The DNA of the CDR3 is TGTGCCAGCACCTTAGGACAGGCCCTCTACGAGCAGTACTTC. Protein: CASTLGQALYEQYF. The full variable domain, in which reference TRBV2 and TRBJ2-7 provide the parts outside the CDR3, is EPEVTQTPSHQVTQMGQEVILRCVPISNHLYFYWYRQILGQKVEFLVSFYNNEISEKSEIFDDQFSVERPDGSNFTLKIRSTKLEDSAMYFCASTLGQALYEQYFGPGTRLTVT.

This chain connects TRBV5-1 to TRBJ1-1; tentatively, D is TRBD1 (5 bases). The germline gives CDR1 SGHRS, CDR2 YFSETQ. The CDR3 has 14 amino acids. V lost 2 bases and J lost 5, with 13 bases in between. Here the CDR3 reads CASSFQVRGTEAFF. The CDR3, as DNA: TGCGCCAGCAGCTTTCAAGTTCGGGGGACTGAAGCTTTCTTT.

For the CDR3, the DNA is TGCGCCAGCAGCAATGGTGGTTCTGGAAACACCATATATTTT. Translated, it gives CASSNGGSGNTIYF. The chain has TRBV5-1 and TRBJ1-3; D remains ambiguous. Germline loops: CDR1 SGHRS, CDR2 YFSETQ. The V end was cut by 4 bases, the J end by 1 base, with 9 bases between. The CDR3 runs to 14 residues.

The chain recombines TRBV2 with TRBJ1-5, with a possible D match to TRBD1 (5 bases). Deletions cut 7 bases from V and 3 bases from J, with 13 bases between. The CDR3 contains 14 residues. Germline CDR1 SNHLY, CDR2 FYNNEI. CDR3 bases: TGTGCCAGCACACCGGGACTGGACAATCAGCCCCAGCATTTT. Translating it yields CASTPGLDNQPQHF.

This chain connects TRBV10-3 to TRBJ1-4, with D possibly matching TRBD1 (5 bases). Germline CDR1 ENHRY, CDR2 SYGVKD. CDR3 length equals 13 residues. Trimming cost V 3 bases and J 5 bases, with 7 bases left between them. The DNA of the CDR3 is TGTGCCATCAGTGAAGACAGAAATGAAAAACTGTTTTTT. As protein: CAISEDRNEKLFF.

The chain couples TRBV7-9 to TRBJ2-1; 13 bases are a match to TRBD2. J was trimmed by 4 bases and V by 5 bases; bases with no gene match: 8. Germline V gives CDR1 SEHNR, CDR2 FQNEAQ (reference sequence). The CDR3 spans 17 residues. The CDR3, as DNA: TGTGCCAGCAGCCCTCGGACTAGCGGGAGTGAATACAATGAGCAGTTCTTC. This encodes CASSPRTSGSEYNEQFF.

V and J are TRBV28 and TRBJ2-7, with D uncertain. The ends were cut back, 5 bases at V and 2 bases at J, with 13 bases in the middle. The germline V gene has CDR1 MDHEN and CDR2 SYDVKM. This CDR3 has 14 residues. Written as DNA, the CDR3 is TGTGCCAGCAGTCTACTGACGGCACCCTACGAGCAGTACTTC. Translation gives CASSLLTAPYEQYF.

The rearrangement uses TRBV5-5 and TRBJ1-1, with D perhaps matching TRBD1 (6 bases). The CDR3 length is 15 residues. Germline V lookup: CDR1 SGHKS, CDR2 YYEKEE (reference sequence). Trimming removed 0 bases at V and 4 bases at J, with 13 bases between. This CDR3 reads CASSLGQGIGTEAFF. DNA of the CDR3: TGTGCCAGCAGCTTGGGGCAGGGGATTGGCACTGAAGCTTTCTTT.

The chain employs TRBV5-1 and TRBJ2-1; 12 nucleotides match TRBD1. The CDR3 length is 15 residues. The trim removed 2 bases at V and 9 bases at J, leaving 6 bases unmatched. Germline-derived CDR1 and CDR2 are SGHRS and YFSETQ. The CDR3 sequence: CASSFRDRGLGEQFF. In nucleotides, the CDR3 is TGCGCCAGCAGCTTCCGGGACAGGGGGCTCGGTGAGCAGTTCTTC.

The V gene is TRBV5-1, the J gene TRBJ1-4, with a tentative D call TRBD1 (5 bases). V was pared by 3 bases and J by 8 bases, with 14 bases between. The CDR3 spans 14 residues. Germline CDR1 is SGHRS and CDR2 is YFSETQ. The CDR3 loop is CASSYGTDGEKLFF. DNA for the CDR3: TGCGCCAGCAGCTACGGGACCGACGGAGAAAAACTGTTTTTT.

The chain links TRBV9 to TRBJ1-3; D possibly corresponds to TRBD1 (6 bases). V was pared by 0 bases and J by 2 bases, with 9 bases between. This CDR3 is built from 15 residues. Germline loops: CDR1 SGDLS, CDR2 YYNGEE. CDR3 nucleotides: TGTGCCAGCAGCGTAGCAGGGGATCCTGGAAACACCATATATTTT. This codes for CASSVAGDPGNTIYF.

This chain uses TRBV20-1 with TRBJ2-5; perhaps TRBD2 as D (5 bases). V was shortened by 5 bases and J by 9 bases, with 13 bases between the two germline ends. Germline-derived CDR1 and CDR2 are DFQATT and SNEGSKA (reference sequence). There are 11 residues in the CDR3. CDR3 bases: TGCAGTGCTTTCAAGGAGAGGGCCCAGTACTTC. Its translation is CSAFKERAQYF.

Regarding this clone: Distinct nucleotide sequences in the sample also encode this CDR3. The chain combines TRBV9 with TRBJ2-1; 7 nucleotides align to TRBD2. In germline, CDR1 is SGDLS, CDR2 YYNGEE. The CDR3 runs 14 residues. V dropped 4 bases and J dropped 8; count of bases not matched to a gene: 9. The CDR3 spells CASSRTSGSDEQFF. The DNA for the CDR3 is TGTGCCAGCAGCCGGACTAGTGGGAGTGATGAGCAGTTCTTC.

The V gene is TRBV29-1, the J gene TRBJ1-3; 8 bases align to TRBD1. The V and J ends lost 7 bases and 8 bases, in that order; junction bases with no gene match: 10. Germline V lookup: CDR1 SQVTM, CDR2 ANQGSEA. This CDR3 is 13 amino acids long. The CDR3 bases are TGCAGCGCCACCGGACAGGGAGGATACACCATATATTTT. It encodes CSATGQGGYTIYF.